Below are 27 T cell receptor beta chains sequenced from a single sample in a study of spatial heterogeneity in lung cancer. Findings and limits, study-wide: How many expanded intratumoral alpha and beta TCRs were present tracked the tumor mutation count, which was a count of nonsynonymous mutations.

TCRdb re-called the 5' RACE reads through MiXCR, storing one row per CDR3 protein. The repertoire holds 25,000 to 30,000 distinct CDR3 sequences, with 7.1% as singletons. The antigens these receptors bind are not known. The time point here: sample taken at primary tumor resection. This specimen was lung tumor tissue, taken at surgery. These TCRs come from a male donor with early-stage non-small cell lung cancer.

This clonotype showed up many times. The chain links TRBV5-1 to TRBJ2-7; TRBD1 is a possible D gene (5 bases). Germline V gene lookup returns CDR1 SGHRS and CDR2 YFSETQ. V lost 0 bases and J lost 1, with 8 bases in between. The CDR3 loop spans 14 amino acids. CDR3 amino acids: CASSLAPGSYEQYF. CDR3 in DNA: TGCGCCAGCAGCTTGGCCCCAGGGTCCTACGAGCAGTACTTC.

This clonotype was picked up many times. This rearrangement joins TRBV7-9 to TRBJ1-4; tentatively, D is TRBD1 (5 bases). V dropped 3 bases and J dropped 8 bases, with 13 bases sitting between them. Germline V gives CDR1 SEHNR, CDR2 FQNEAQ (reference sequence). The CDR3 is 14 amino acids. The CDR3 is CASSFVAGTEKLFF. The CDR3 region has the DNA TGTGCCAGCAGCTTCGTGGCAGGGACGGAAAAACTGTTTTTT.

In this sample, this clonotype turned up many times. J is TRBJ2-6 and V is TRBV5-1, with D perhaps given as TRBD1 or TRBD2 (5 bases each). The length of the CDR3 is 17 residues. Germline CDR1 is SGHRS and CDR2 is YFSETQ. Trimming stripped 3 bases from V and 0 bases from J, with 13 bases between. CDR3: CASSSLGATSGANVLTF. CDR3 coding DNA: TGCGCCAGCAGCTCTCTCGGGGCCACCTCTGGGGCCAACGTCCTGACTTTC.

V and J are TRBV3-1 and TRBJ2-5, with 7 positions matching TRBD2. This CDR3 has 14 amino acids. Trimming took 2 bases from V and 3 from J; bases not matched to a gene: 3. Per germline, CDR1 LGHDT and CDR2 YNNKEL (reference sequence). The CDR3 DNA sequence: TGTGCCAGCAGCCAAAAGGGAGGGGAAGAGACCCAGTACTTC. Its translation: CASSQKGGEETQYF.

This clonotype was counted ten times or more. The rearrangement links TRBV20-1 to TRBJ2-1; D gene ambiguous. CDR1 is DFQATT, CDR2 SNEGSKA, per germline (reference sequence). The CDR3 is 13 residues long. The V gene lost 3 bases and the J gene lost 4 bases, with 10 bases spanning the gap. The CDR3 is CSASPTAYNEQFF. Written as DNA, the CDR3 is TGCAGTGCTAGTCCTACAGCTTACAATGAGCAGTTCTTC.

This clonotype was observed many times. The genes are TRBV3-1 and TRBJ2-3, with 12 bases aligning to TRBD2. The CDR3 is 16 residues long. The germline gives CDR1 LGHDT, CDR2 YNNKEL (reference sequence). J lost 4 bases, V lost 2 bases, and 4 bases had no gene match. CDR3 in DNA: TGTGCCAGCAGCCAAAGACTAGCGGGGGCAGCAGATACGCAGTATTTT. Amino acids: CASSQRLAGAADTQYF.

A word on this clonotype: This may arise from a read error, as a much more abundant clone is one base away. In this CDR3 the conserved last residue, phenylalanine or tryptophan, is missing, so a read error is likely. The V gene is TRBV28, the J gene TRBJ2-6, with D tentatively TRBD2 (5 bases). The CDR3 covers 16 residues. Per the germline V gene, CDR1 is MDHEN and CDR2 is SYDVKM. The V gene lost 5 bases and the J gene lost 0 bases, with 11 bases spanning the gap. The CDR3, as DNA: TGTGCCAGCAGTCCCGGAGAGGGCTCTGGGGCCAACGTCCTGACTTCC. Protein: CASSPGEGSGANVLTS.

The rearrangement links TRBV27 to TRBJ2-7, with D tentatively TRBD1 (6 bases). Germline V gives CDR1 MNHEY, CDR2 SMNVEV (reference sequence). Trimming shortened V by 5 bases and J by 5 bases, and 19 bases separated the two germline ends. This CDR3 spans 15 amino acids. The DNA of the CDR3 is TGTGCCAGCAGTGCAACAGGGACGAAAATCCACGAGCAGTACTTC. Encoded protein: CASSATGTKIHEQYF.

V and J are TRBV6-1 and TRBJ1-4; TRBD1 is a possible D gene (5 bases). The V and J ends lost 3 bases and 5 bases respectively, with 19 bases between them. Germline assignment: CDR1 MNHNS and CDR2 SASEGT. This CDR3 spans 17 amino acids. CDR3 residues: CASSDHYARANNEKLFF. Written as DNA, the CDR3 is TGTGCCAGCAGTGACCACTACGCCAGGGCGAACAATGAAAAACTGTTTTTT.

The sample holds a few counts of this clonotype. The chain combines TRBV7-8 with TRBJ2-3; 9 bases are a match to TRBD1. Germline V gene sequence: CDR1 SGHVS, CDR2 FQNEAQ. The CDR3 contains 16 residues. V gave up 5 bases and J gave up 5 bases; unmatched junction bases: 11. The CDR3 coding sequence is TGTGCCAGCAGCCCTAGGGGGACAGGGTATGAAGATACGCAGTATTTT. Its protein product is CASSPRGTGYEDTQYF. Together with reference TRBV7-8 and TRBJ2-3, the CDR3 gives the full variable domain: GAGVSQSPRYKVAKRGQDVALRCDPISGHVSLFWYQQALGQGPEFLTYFQNEAQLDKSGLPSDRFFAERPEGSVSTLKIQRTQQEDSAVYLCASSPRGTGYEDTQYFGPGTRLTVL.

Ten or more counts support this clonotype. V usage is TRBV29-1 and J usage is TRBJ2-1, with a tentative D call TRBD2 (5 bases). CDR3 size: 11 residues. The V end lost 7 bases, the J end lost 8 bases, and 12 bases lay between the germline ends. Germline-derived CDR1 and CDR2 are SQVTM and ANQGSEA. CDR3 in DNA: TGCAGCGCCTCACTAGTCCATGAGCAGTTCTTC. The encoded protein is CSASLVHEQFF.

To note about this clonotype: A much more abundant neighbour one base away suggests this may be a read error. The CDR3 does not end in the conserved phenylalanine or tryptophan, so this is likely a read error. V is TRBV18 and J is TRBJ2-1; D gene uncertain. This CDR3 contains 15 residues. CDR1 and CDR2 from the germline V gene are KGHSH and LQKENI. V dropped 2 bases and J dropped 1 base, with 9 bases sitting between them. CDR3 sequence reads: CASSPWQESYNEQFL. CDR3 coding DNA: TGTGCCAGCTCACCATGGCAGGAGTCCTACAATGAGCAGTTCCTC.

This clonotype was counted a few times. The chain employs TRBV4-1 and TRBJ1-2, with 7 bases lining up with TRBD1. Germline V gives CDR1 MGHRA, CDR2 YSYEKL. The CDR3 totals 15 residues. Germline trimming cut 2 bases from V and 3 bases from J; bases unmatched to any gene: 6. As DNA, the CDR3 is TGCGCCAGCAGCCAATTGGACAGGTCCGACTATGGCTACACCTTC. It codes for CASSQLDRSDYGYTF.

This clonotype was observed at least ten times. The chain links TRBV20-1 to TRBJ2-3, with D tentatively TRBD1 (6 bases). V lost 6 bases and J lost 1, with 11 bases in between. The CDR3 sequence is 13 residues long. Germline CDR1 and CDR2: DFQATT and SNEGSKA (reference sequence). This CDR3 is CSAIYRGTDTQYF. The CDR3 DNA reads as TGCAGTGCCATATACAGGGGCACAGATACGCAGTATTTT.

This clonotype was seen only a few times. The chain employs TRBV12-3 or TRBV12-4 and TRBJ2-2; 12 bases map to TRBD2. Trimming at V came to 6 bases and at J to 2 bases, leaving 7 bases not matched to a gene. The CDR3 covers 17 residues. The CDR3 nucleotides are TGTGCCAGCAGCCGCAGACTAGCGGGGGCCAACACCGGGGAGCTGTTTTTT. It yields the protein CASSRRLAGANTGELFF.

Comment on this clonotype: This may stem from a read error, because a much larger clone lies one nucleotide away. The chain is built from TRBV14 and TRBJ1-4; no definite D call. This CDR3 region has 16 residues. Germline V gives CDR1 SGHDN, CDR2 FVKESK. V gave up 4 bases and J gave up 8 bases, with 20 bases separating them. The CDR3 DNA reads TGTGCCAGCAGCCTAAACTATGCTAGCGTCGGGGAAAAACTGTTTTTT. Amino acids: CASSLNYASVGEKLFF.

With respect to this clonotype: With a much larger clone just one base away, this may be a read error. The conserved final phenylalanine or tryptophan is absent from the CDR3, which likely points to a read error. The rearrangement joins TRBV29-1 to TRBJ1-5; a weak D match, TRBD1 (5 bases). CDR1 is SQVTM and CDR2 is ANQGSEA in the germline V gene. The CDR3 has 14 amino acids. V was clipped by 0 bases and J by 11 bases, with 17 bases between them. The CDR3, as DNA: TGCAGCGTTGAAGAGTCAGGGATCGGGGGGGCCCAGCATTCT. It encodes CSVEESGIGGAQHS.

The chain joins TRBV7-2 to TRBJ2-3, with 8 positions matching TRBD2. Germline values: CDR1 SGHTA, CDR2 FQGNSA. The ends lost 2 bases at V and 5 bases at J; junction bases unmatched: 9. This CDR3 spans 16 amino acids. The CDR3 loop reads CASSLRTSGLGDTQYF. The DNA for the CDR3 is TGTGCCAGCAGCTTACGAACTAGCGGTTTAGGAGATACGCAGTATTTT.

In its sample, this clonotype ranks as medium-sized. The chain recombines TRBV5-1 with TRBJ2-3, with TRBD1 matching 9 bases. Trimming at V came to 6 bases and at J to 4 bases, leaving 12 bases not matched to a gene. Germline lookup yields CDR1 SGHRS and CDR2 YFSETQ. The CDR3 has 16 amino acids. The CDR3 protein is CASKILQGALADTQYF. CDR3 nucleotides: TGCGCCAGCAAAATTCTACAGGGGGCGCTCGCAGATACGCAGTATTTT.

The sample holds many counts of this clonotype. V gene TRBV12-3 or TRBV12-4 combines with J gene TRBJ1-6; the match to TRBD1 covers 9 bases. Trimming took 1 base from V and 9 from J; bases not matched to a gene: 1. This CDR3 comprises 14 residues. The CDR3 nucleotides are TGTGCCAGCAGTTTAGTGGGACAGGGTTCACCCCTCCACTTT. Its protein is CASSLVGQGSPLHF.

This clonotype was seen ten or more times. The chain employs TRBV20-1 and TRBJ1-2; D is uncertain. Trimming took off 4 bases at V and 8 bases at J, with 8 bases between the two ends. From germline, CDR1 is DFQATT and CDR2 SNEGSKA (reference sequence). The CDR3 is 10 amino acids. The CDR3 here is CSAMWAGYTF. The CDR3 bases are TGCAGTGCTATGTGGGCGGGCTACACCTTC.

The V gene is TRBV6-5, the J gene TRBJ1-5; 9 bases line up with TRBD1. After removal of 3 bases from V and 5 bases from J, the junction contained 8 bases not matched to a gene. CDR1 is MNHEY and CDR2 is SVGAGI in the germline V gene. This CDR3 region has 16 residues. CDR3: CASSYSGTGRHQPQHF. CDR3 sequence (DNA): TGTGCCAGCAGTTATTCCGGGACAGGGAGACATCAGCCCCAGCATTTT.

This clonotype was observed a few times. The gene calls are TRBV11-2 and TRBJ2-2; tentatively, D is TRBD1 (5 bases). Between the trimmed V and J ends, which lost 2 bases and 3 bases, there was a span of 7 bases. CDR3 length: 14 amino acids. Germline V lookup: CDR1 SGHAT, CDR2 FQNNGV. The CDR3: CASSLSRDTGELFF. The CDR3, as DNA: TGTGCCAGCAGCTTAAGCAGGGACACCGGGGAGCTGTTTTTT.

V gene TRBV3-1 combines with J gene TRBJ2-7, with D unresolved. Germline V CDR1 and CDR2: LGHDT, YNNKEL (reference sequence). This CDR3 is built from 12 residues. The V gene lost 1 base and the J gene lost 11 bases, with 12 bases spanning the gap. The CDR3 nucleotides read TGTGCCAGCAGCCAAGGAGAGAGACTGAAGTACTTC. It specifies CASSQGERLKYF.

This clonotype was found many times. The CDR3 here is CSWEESGTDTQYF. CDR3 nucleotide sequence: TGCAGTTGGGAGGAAAGCGGCACAGATACGCAGTATTTT. This chain links TRBV29-1 with TRBJ2-3; TRBD2 might be the D (6 bases). Germline V gene lookup returns CDR1 SQVTM and CDR2 ANQGSEA. The CDR3 contains 13 residues.

This clonotype has ten or more counts. This chain connects TRBV29-1 to TRBJ1-1; D not resolved. Germline V gene data show CDR1 as SQVTM and CDR2 as ANQGSEA. V lost 4 bases and J 3 bases, leaving 3 bases between the germline ends. The CDR3 extends over 10 amino acids. CDR3 sequence reads: CSVAYTEAFF. DNA of the CDR3: TGCAGCGTTGCGTACACTGAAGCTTTCTTT.

This clonotype was picked up many times. The rearrangement uses TRBV6-5 and TRBJ1-6, with D hard to call. This CDR3 contains 12 residues. The germline gives CDR1 MNHEY, CDR2 SVGAGI. V was clipped by 4 bases and J by 9 bases, with 7 bases between them. CDR3: CASSSRGSPLHF. DNA for the CDR3: TGTGCCAGCAGTTCCCGGGGTTCACCCCTCCACTTT.